Presented here are 22 T cell receptor beta chains from one specimen sequenced in a study of vaccination and CD4 T cells after COVID-19. For these receptors, no antigen is known. Treatment denoted: roughly nine-day PBMC culture with coronavirus spike peptide pools or control peptides (ViraFEST assay). An Oncomine TCR Beta short-read assay was used to sequence the DNA from cultured CD4+ T cells. TCRdb fed the PCR reads into MiXCR, producing one record per CDR3 protein. The table has 15,000 or so distinct CDR3 sequences, approximately 46% seen once; the top ten hold 12%. Sequences were obtained from CD4+ T cells from blood, cultured in vitro. Receptor source: a human donor who had recovered from COVID-19.

This sequence joins TRBV7-6 and TRBJ2-3, with D possibly matching TRBD1 (5 bases). V lost 5 bases and J lost 5, with 11 bases in between. The CDR3 has 13 amino acids. The V gene's germline CDR1 is SGHVS and CDR2 FNYEAQ. This CDR3 reads CASSNGAQDTQYF. The CDR3 DNA reads TGTGCCAGCAGCAATGGGGCCCAAGATACGCAGTATTTT.

This clonotype is large. The chain has TRBV30 and TRBJ1-5; D gene uncertain. The CDR3 totals 12 residues. Germline values: CDR1 GTSNPN, CDR2 SVGIG (reference sequence). The V end was cut by 2 bases, the J end by 3 bases, with 5 bases between. DNA for the CDR3: TGTGCCTGGAGTCCCAACAATCAGCCCCAGCATTTT. This gives the protein CAWSPNNQPQHF.

The chain couples TRBV6-5 to TRBJ1-2, with D possibly TRBD1 on 5 matching bases. Germline V CDR1 and CDR2: MNHEY, SVGAGI. CDR3 length equals 14 residues. Trimming cost V 4 bases and J 4 bases, with 13 bases left between them. CDR3 nucleotides: TGTGCCAGCAGTTCCGGAGGTCAGGGCTATGGCTACACCTTC. This codes for CASSSGGQGYGYTF.

The rearrangement links TRBV20-1 to TRBJ1-1, with 7 bases matching TRBD1. Germline CDR1 DFQATT, CDR2 SNEGSKA (reference sequence). CDR3 size: 12 residues. V dropped 6 bases and J dropped 5; count of bases not matched to a gene: 6. CDR3 sequence: CSALLTGTEAFF. In nucleotides, the CDR3 is TGCAGTGCCCTTCTGACAGGGACTGAAGCTTTCTTT.

The sample holds a few counts of this clonotype. The chain is built from TRBV20-1 and TRBJ1-2; D is undetermined. Germline assignment: CDR1 DFQATT and CDR2 SNEGSKA (reference sequence). The CDR3 loop spans 12 amino acids. V was clipped by 1 base and J by 3 bases, with 6 bases between them. The CDR3 region has the DNA TGCAGTGCTAGAGGGGCAGACTATGGCTACACCTTC. Protein sequence: CSARGADYGYTF.

This rearrangement joins TRBV30 to TRBJ2-4, with D possibly matching TRBD1 (6 bases). Trimming left V 3 bases short and J 7 bases short, with 7 bases between. This CDR3 region has 11 residues. The germline gives CDR1 GTSNPN, CDR2 SVGIG (reference sequence). The CDR3 region has the DNA TGTGCCTGGAGGACAGGTAACATTCAGTACTTC. Translating it yields CAWRTGNIQYF.

The chain has TRBV7-6 and TRBJ1-3; D gene uncertain. The CDR3 is made up of 15 amino acids. V lost 5 bases and J lost 2, with 13 bases in between. Germline CDR1 reads SGHVS; CDR2 reads FNYEAQ. The CDR3 DNA reads TGTGCCAGCAGCCGCTCCGTCGGGGCTGGAAACACCATATATTTT. It codes for CASSRSVGAGNTIYF.

The chain couples TRBV2 to TRBJ2-3; 9 positions agree with TRBD2. V gave up 3 bases and J gave up 9 bases; unmatched junction bases: 10. Looked up from germline, CDR1 is SNHLY and CDR2 is FYNNEI. This CDR3 spans 15 amino acids. The CDR3 DNA reads TGTGCCAGCAGTGATTGGGCGGGGGGGCCAGGGACGCAGTATTTT. Translation: CASSDWAGGPGTQYF.

The chain links TRBV20-1 to TRBJ1-1; tentatively, D is TRBD1 (6 bases). The CDR3 length is 15 residues. Trimming cost V 3 bases and J 0 bases, with 14 bases left between them. CDR1 DFQATT and CDR2 SNEGSKA come from the germline V gene (reference sequence). The CDR3 region is CSARITGTLNTEAFF. For the CDR3, the DNA is TGCAGTGCTAGGATAACAGGGACCTTGAACACTGAAGCTTTCTTT.

The chain is built from TRBV7-2 and TRBJ2-2, with TRBD2 matching over 12 bases. Trimming removed 3 bases from V and 6 bases from J; junction bases left unmatched: 5. Germline-derived CDR1 and CDR2 are SGHTA and FQGNSA. The CDR3 is 16 residues long. CDR3 sequence reads: CASSFPTSGGPGELFF. In DNA, the CDR3 is TGTGCCAGCAGCTTTCCTACTAGCGGGGGGCCCGGGGAGCTGTTTTTT.

This clonotype was detected only a few times. The J gene is TRBJ2-1, the V gene TRBV20-1; TRBD2 aligns across 9 bases. Germline V gives CDR1 DFQATT, CDR2 SNEGSKA (reference sequence). Trimming at V came to 5 bases and at J to 6 bases, leaving 8 bases not matched to a gene. This CDR3 is built from 14 residues. The CDR3 DNA follows: TGCAGTGCTCCTCGGCGGGAGGGAACCAATGAGCAGTTCTTC. It is translated as CSAPRREGTNEQFF.

The genes are TRBV6-1 and TRBJ1-1, with 7 bases aligning to TRBD1. V was clipped by 5 bases and J by 1 base; unmatched bases: 4. The CDR3 sequence is 14 residues long. The V gene's germline CDR1 is MNHNS and CDR2 SASEGT. The CDR3: CASSPRTGNTEAFF. CDR3 sequence (DNA): TGTGCCAGCAGTCCCCGGACAGGGAACACTGAAGCTTTCTTT.

The chain is built from TRBV11-3 and TRBJ2-5; D gene uncertain. Germline V CDR1 and CDR2: SGHNT, YENEEA. The ends were cut back, 1 base at V and 5 bases at J, with 5 bases in the middle. The CDR3 covers 12 residues. As DNA, the CDR3 is TGTGCCAGCAGCTTAGTGGCGGAGACCCAGTACTTC. Amino acid sequence: CASSLVAETQYF.

This clonotype was seen a few times. The genes are TRBV20-1 and TRBJ2-1, with D maybe TRBD1 (6 bases). Germline V gene data show CDR1 as DFQATT and CDR2 as SNEGSKA (reference sequence). V lost 6 bases and J 7 bases, leaving 19 bases between the germline ends. CDR3 length: 14 residues. CDR3 region: CSAASNRDWNEQFF. The CDR3, as DNA: TGCAGTGCGGCGTCGAACAGGGATTGGAATGAGCAGTTCTTC.

This clonotype was counted once. At one boundary the junction diverges from the germline segment, which might be a read error. This rearrangement joins TRBV6-1 to TRBJ1-1; the match to TRBD1 covers 10 bases. The CDR3 contains 16 residues. The germline gives CDR1 MNHNS, CDR2 SASEGT. The CDR3 region is CASSEEADRGSRGASF. DNA of the CDR3: TGTGCCAGCAGTGAAGAGGCGGACAGGGGGTCTAGAGGGGCTTCCTTT.

This chain connects TRBV7-2 to TRBJ2-2; D gene uncertain. The CDR3 loop spans 16 amino acids. V was cut by 4 bases and J by 0 bases, with 12 bases left in between. CDR1 is SGHTA and CDR2 is FQGNSA in the germline V gene. The CDR3 loop is CASSSYIGANTGELFF. In DNA form, the CDR3 reads TGTGCCAGCAGCTCTTACATAGGAGCGAACACCGGGGAGCTGTTTTTT.

This rearrangement joins TRBV20-1 to TRBJ2-7, with TRBD1 as a possible D gene (6 bases). Germline values: CDR1 DFQATT, CDR2 SNEGSKA (reference sequence). Trimming cost V 0 bases and J 5 bases, with 20 bases left between them. The length of the CDR3 is 16 residues. This CDR3 is CSARDRLKGVFHEQYF. DNA for the CDR3: TGCAGTGCTAGAGATCGGTTAAAGGGGGTATTTCACGAGCAGTACTTC.

This clonotype was counted only a few times. The chain joins TRBV7-9 to TRBJ1-3; 8 bases agree with TRBD1. The germline CDR1 and CDR2 sequences are SEHNR and FQNEAQ (reference sequence). There are 15 residues in the CDR3. Unmatched junction bases numbered 7, after V lost 5 bases and J lost 4 bases. CDR3 loop: CASSRGQGSGNTIYF. DNA for the CDR3: TGTGCCAGCAGCCGAGGACAGGGATCCGGAAACACCATATATTTT.

This clonotype rates as medium-sized. The gene calls are TRBV7-2 and TRBJ1-5, with 8 bases lining up with TRBD1. This CDR3 region has 14 residues. Germline CDR1 SGHTA, CDR2 FQGNSA. Trimming removed 6 bases from V and 2 bases from J; junction bases left unmatched: 3. As DNA, the CDR3 is TGTGCCAGCAGTGACAGGGGCGGCAATCAGCCCCAGCATTTT. As protein: CASSDRGGNQPQHF.

The chain joins TRBV7-9 to TRBJ2-7, with TRBD1 as a possible D gene (5 bases). CDR1 is SEHNR and CDR2 is FQNEAQ in the germline V gene (reference sequence). V lost 1 base and J lost 5, with 21 bases in between. The CDR3 runs 17 residues. CDR3 sequence reads: CASSLVGVGRRSNEQYF. The CDR3 DNA reads as TGTGCCAGCAGCTTAGTAGGGGTGGGGCGAAGATCTAACGAGCAGTACTTC.

V usage is TRBV6-1 and J usage is TRBJ2-7; TRBD1 or TRBD2 may be the D gene (5 bases each). Germline-derived CDR1 and CDR2 are MNHNS and SASEGT. This CDR3 has 14 amino acids. V was clipped by 3 bases and J by 4 bases, with 13 bases between them. Written as DNA, the CDR3 is TGTGCCAGCAGTGACGGTGTGAGGGGATACGAGCAGTACTTC. Protein sequence: CASSDGVRGYEQYF.

The chain joins TRBV11-3 to TRBJ1-6; no definite D call. V was clipped by 0 bases and J by 9 bases, with 12 bases between them. Germline V lookup: CDR1 SGHNT, CDR2 YENEEA. This CDR3 comprises 15 residues. CDR3 residues: CASSLDGDRGSPLHF. The CDR3 nucleotides are TGTGCCAGCAGCTTAGATGGGGATCGGGGTTCACCCCTCCACTTT. Using reference TRBV11-3 and TRBJ1-6 for the parts outside the CDR3, the full variable domain is EAGVVQSPRYKIIEKKQPVAFWCNPISGHNTLYWYLQNLGQGPELLIRYENEEAVDDSQLPKDRFSAERLKGVDSTLKIQPAELGDSAVYLCASSLDGDRGSPLHFGNGTRLTVT.